The sample holds a few counts of the clone carrying this TCR beta chain. What it recognizes is unknown. The data are from a study of T cells in tuberculosis. Assay used: immunoSEQ multiplex PCR; TCRdb lists only in-frame clones, some missing. The sample holds tens of thousands of clones, approximately 92% seen once. At study entry, adolescents had tuberculin skin tests and IGRA screening. On average about 100,000 T cells per donor were immunosequenced. Study findings and constraints: Active tuberculosis cases were adults; controls were adolescents. Classification accuracy was over 85% (AUROC more than 0.8) with the GMM-specific repertoire.

From germline, CDR1 is KGHSH and CDR2 LQKENI. The CDR3 is 15 residues long. Trimming took 3 bases from V and 7 from J; bases not matched to a gene: 4. This chain joins TRBV18 and TRBJ1-6, with TRBD1 matching 9 bases. This sequence was found in a donor between 10 and 35 years old with latent tuberculosis or without tuberculosis infection. The specimen was PBMCs. The CDR3 DNA reads as TGTGCCAGCTCACCCAACGGACAGGGGAATTCACCCCTCCACTTT. This encodes CASSPNGQGNSPLHF.